These 13 T cell receptor beta chains originate from one sample sequenced in a study of T cell responses to AZD1222 COVID-19 vaccine. The protocol was immunoSEQ multiplex PCR, while the TCRdb copy is restricted to in-frame clones and leaves out a portion. This sample has more than 140,000 clones, with roughly 89% found just once. This sample comprised peripheral blood, obtained on day 0 of AZD1222 vaccination. The receptors were gathered from an adult in good health.

V gene TRBV19 combines with J gene TRBJ1-1; tentatively, D is TRBD1 (6 bases). The germline V gene has CDR1 LNHDA and CDR2 SQIVND (reference sequence). Trimming shortened V by 8 bases and J by 2 bases, and 9 bases separated the two germline ends. The CDR3 spans 12 residues. DNA for the CDR3: TGTGCCAGTGCCAGGGGAAACACTGAAGCTTTCTTT. This sequence encodes CASARGNTEAFF.

The rearrangement uses TRBV5-1 and TRBJ1-4; 10 bases match TRBD1. Germline CDR1 is SGHRS and CDR2 is YFSETQ. V gave up 3 bases and J gave up 7 bases; unmatched junction bases: 6. There are 15 residues in the CDR3. As DNA, the CDR3 is TGCGCCAGCAGCTCCGGGACAGGGGCAGTTGAAAAACTGTTTTTT. It specifies CASSSGTGAVEKLFF. The whole variable domain, filled in from reference TRBV5-1 and TRBJ1-4, reads KAGVTQTPRYLIKTRGQQVTLSCSPISGHRSVSWYQQTPGQGLQFLFEYFSETQRNKGNFPGRFSGRQFSNSRSEMNVSTLELGDSALYLCASSSGTGAVEKLFFGSGTQLSVL.

This rearrangement joins TRBV28 to TRBJ1-1, with a possible D match to TRBD1 (5 bases). V lost 7 bases to trimming and J lost 2 bases, with 11 bases between them. Germline V gives CDR1 MDHEN, CDR2 SYDVKM. The CDR3 totals 13 residues. The CDR3 sequence: CASILGVNTEAFF. DNA of the CDR3: TGTGCCAGCATCTTGGGGGTCAACACTGAAGCTTTCTTT.

This rearrangement joins TRBV4-2 to TRBJ1-2; the D gene is possibly TRBD1 (6 bases). The V end lost 4 bases, the J end lost 3 bases, and 15 bases lay between the germline ends. Germline assignment: CDR1 LGHNA and CDR2 YNFKEQ. The CDR3 is made up of 15 amino acids. The CDR3 region is CASSRGDNRDYGYTF. The DNA for the CDR3 is TGTGCCAGCAGCCGCGGGGACAACAGGGACTATGGCTACACCTTC.

The gene calls are TRBV5-1 and TRBJ2-4; 7 bases match TRBD1. Germline CDR1 reads SGHRS; CDR2 reads YFSETQ. The CDR3 extends over 13 amino acids. V lost 4 bases to trimming and J lost 7 bases; unmatched junction nucleotides: 5. CDR3 coding DNA: TGCGCCAGCAGCGAAGGGACAGCTAACATTCAGTACTTC. This translates into CASSEGTANIQYF.

The sample holds a few counts of this clone. V gene TRBV19 combines with J gene TRBJ1-5; TRBD1 agrees at 7 bases. This CDR3 is built from 18 residues. Per germline, CDR1 LNHDA and CDR2 SQIVND (reference sequence). With V trimmed by 3 bases and J by 0 bases, 11 bases remained unmatched. The CDR3 sequence: CASSITTGKASSNQPQHF. The CDR3, as DNA: TGTGCCAGTAGTATCACGACAGGGAAAGCCAGTAGCAATCAGCCCCAGCATTTT.

The chain carries TRBV15 and TRBJ2-7; 7 bases match TRBD2. The trim removed 2 bases at V and 5 bases at J, leaving 9 bases unmatched. Germline CDR1 and CDR2: LNHNV and YYDKDF (reference sequence). The length of the CDR3 is 15 residues. DNA of the CDR3: TGTGCCACCAGCAGACCCTCTAGCGGTCAGGACGAGCAGTACTTC. This encodes CATSRPSSGQDEQYF.

J is TRBJ1-5 and V is TRBV7-9; 7 bases line up with TRBD1. Looked up from germline, CDR1 is SEHNR and CDR2 is FQNEAQ (reference sequence). CDR3 length: 13 amino acids. J gave up 9 bases and V 1 base, and 3 bases lay outside the gene matches. This CDR3 is CASSLGSGGPQHF. DNA for the CDR3: TGTGCCAGCAGCTTAGGATCAGGGGGGCCCCAGCATTTT.

The chain carries TRBV5-4 and TRBJ2-3; possible D gene TRBD1, 5 bases. The CDR3 has 15 amino acids. Germline V gives CDR1 SGHNT, CDR2 YYREEE (reference sequence). Trimming cost V 0 bases and J 1 base, with 9 bases left between them. The CDR3 DNA follows: TGTGCCAGCAGCTTGGAGGGGTGGGGCACAGATACGCAGTATTTT. It specifies CASSLEGWGTDTQYF.

The chain couples TRBV11-3 to TRBJ2-5; D is possibly TRBD2 (6 bases). With 0 bases removed from V and 5 bases from J, the gap between germline ends came to 13 bases. Germline lookup yields CDR1 SGHNT and CDR2 YENEEA. The CDR3 length is 15 residues. The CDR3 coding sequence is TGTGCCAGCAGCTTAGACAGTACAGGAGGGGAGACCCAGTACTTC. Amino acid sequence: CASSLDSTGGETQYF.

The V and J genes are TRBV6-2 or TRBV6-3 and TRBJ1-6, with D possibly matching TRBD1 (6 bases). Germline V gene data show CDR1 as MNHEY and CDR2 as SVGEGT. With 2 bases removed from V and 10 bases from J, the gap between germline ends came to 15 bases. The CDR3 is made up of 15 amino acids. CDR3 DNA sequence: TGTGCCAGCAGTTACAGTGGGGGGCGAGGATCACCCCTCCACTTT. Translated: CASSYSGGRGSPLHF.

This clone came up once. The genes are TRBV9 and TRBJ2-2; TRBD2 aligns across 11 bases. The CDR3 sequence is 18 residues long. CDR1 SGDLS and CDR2 YYNGEE come from the germline V gene. V lost 3 bases to trimming and J lost 1 base; unmatched junction nucleotides: 8. For the CDR3, the DNA is TGTGCCAGCAGCGGTATAGCGGGAGGGCCCGGGAACACCGGGGAGCTGTTTTTT. It specifies CASSGIAGGPGNTGELFF.

This chain joins TRBV28 and TRBJ2-7; TRBD1 aligns across 7 bases. Unmatched junction bases numbered 1, after V lost 6 bases and J lost 2 bases. This CDR3 is built from 12 residues. Germline V gene data show CDR1 as MDHEN and CDR2 as SYDVKM. In DNA, the CDR3 is TGTGCCAGCAGGGGGACAGCCTACGAGCAGTACTTC. It is translated as CASRGTAYEQYF.